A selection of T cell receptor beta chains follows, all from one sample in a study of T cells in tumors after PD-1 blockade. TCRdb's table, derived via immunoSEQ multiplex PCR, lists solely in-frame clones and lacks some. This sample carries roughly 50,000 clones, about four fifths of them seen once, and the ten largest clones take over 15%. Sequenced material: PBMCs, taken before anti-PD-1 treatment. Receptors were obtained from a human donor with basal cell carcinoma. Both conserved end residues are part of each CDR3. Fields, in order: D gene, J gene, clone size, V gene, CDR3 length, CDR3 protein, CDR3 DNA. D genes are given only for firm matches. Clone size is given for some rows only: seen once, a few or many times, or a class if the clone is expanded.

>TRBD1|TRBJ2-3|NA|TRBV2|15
CASSILTGGTDTQYF
TGTGCCAGCAGTATCCTCACAGGGGGCACAGATACGCAGTATTTT
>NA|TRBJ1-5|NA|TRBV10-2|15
CASRREGSGNQPQHF
TGCGCCAGCAGGAGGGAAGGGTCGGGCAATCAGCCCCAGCATTTT
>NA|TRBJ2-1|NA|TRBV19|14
CASSTGPLYNEQFF
TGTGCCAGTAGTACAGGGCCCCTATACAATGAGCAGTTCTTC
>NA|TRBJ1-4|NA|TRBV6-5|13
CASSRQFNEKLFF
TGTGCCAGCAGTAGACAGTTTAATGAAAAACTGTTTTTT
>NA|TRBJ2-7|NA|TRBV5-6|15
CASSLAWAGETEQYF
TGTGCCAGCAGCTTGGCTTGGGCAGGGGAGACCGAGCAGTACTTC
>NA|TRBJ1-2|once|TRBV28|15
CASSFRGQFFYGYTF
TGTGCCAGCAGTTTTAGGGGCCAATTCTTCTATGGCTACACCTTC
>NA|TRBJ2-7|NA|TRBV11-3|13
CASSLGQLHEQYF
TGTGCCAGCAGCCTCGGACAGCTCCACGAGCAGTACTTC
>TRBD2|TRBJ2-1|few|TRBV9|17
CASSVGAGGLADNEQFF
TGTGCCAGCAGCGTAGGTGCCGGGGGTCTAGCGGACAATGAGCAGTTCTTC
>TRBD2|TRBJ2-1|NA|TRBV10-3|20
CAISDLASGNTPSPYNEQFF
TGTGCCATCAGTGATCTTGCTAGCGGAAATACCCCTTCTCCCTACAATGAGCAGTTCTTC
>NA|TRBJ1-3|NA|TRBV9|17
CASSAQDRLGSGNTIYF
TGTGCCAGCAGCGCCCAGGACAGACTGGGCTCTGGAAACACCATATATTTT
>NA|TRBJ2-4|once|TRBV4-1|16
CASSQTGTFGKNIQYF
TGCGCCAGCAGCCAAACCGGGACTTTCGGCAAAAACATTCAGTACTTC
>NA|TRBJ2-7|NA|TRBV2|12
CASRGPSYEQYF
TGTGCCAGCAGAGGCCCTTCCTACGAGCAGTACTTC
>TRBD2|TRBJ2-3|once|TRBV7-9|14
CASSFSGEADTQYF
TGTGCCAGCAGCTTTAGCGGGGAGGCAGATACGCAGTATTTT
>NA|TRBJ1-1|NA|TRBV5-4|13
CASSLVGDGEAFF
TGTGCCAGCAGCTTGGTTGGGGACGGTGAAGCTTTCTTT
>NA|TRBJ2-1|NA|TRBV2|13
CASTLPRGNEQFF
TGTGCCAGCACCCTCCCCAGGGGAAATGAGCAGTTCTTC
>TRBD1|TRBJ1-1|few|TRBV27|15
CASSLKGQGWTEAFF
TGTGCCAGCAGTTTAAAGGGACAGGGGTGGACTGAAGCTTTCTTT
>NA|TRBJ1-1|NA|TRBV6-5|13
CASSLKGDTEAFF
TGTGCCAGCAGTCTAAAGGGGGACACTGAAGCTTTCTTT
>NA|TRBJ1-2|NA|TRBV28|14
CASSLAQVDYGYTF
TGTGCCAGCAGTTTAGCCCAGGTCGATTATGGCTACACCTTC
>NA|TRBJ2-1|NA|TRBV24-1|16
CATSAPRDREYNEQFF
TGTGCCACCAGCGCCCCCCGGGACCGGGAATACAATGAGCAGTTCTTC
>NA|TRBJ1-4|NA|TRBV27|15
CASSLWDGTNEKLFF
TGTGCCAGCAGTTTGTGGGACGGAACTAATGAAAAACTGTTTTTT
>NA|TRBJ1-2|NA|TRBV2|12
CASSESRYGYTF
TGTGCCAGCAGTGAAAGTAGATATGGCTACACCTTC
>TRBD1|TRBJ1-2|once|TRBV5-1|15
CASSLSGQGNYGYTF
TGCGCCAGCAGCTTGTCCGGACAGGGCAACTATGGCTACACCTTC
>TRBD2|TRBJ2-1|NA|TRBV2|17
CASSYGTSGSSYNEQFF
TGTGCCAGCAGCTACGGGACTAGCGGAAGCTCCTACAATGAGCAGTTCTTC
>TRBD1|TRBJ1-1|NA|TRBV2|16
CASSGGGGDRNTEAFF
TGTGCCAGCAGCGGTGGGGGCGGGGACAGGAACACTGAAGCTTTCTTT
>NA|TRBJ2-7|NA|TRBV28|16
CASSPIDRSKNYEQYF
TGTGCCAGCAGCCCCATAGACAGGTCTAAAAACTACGAGCAGTACTTC
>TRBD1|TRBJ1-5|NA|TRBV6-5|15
CASSYSRDSRRPQHF
TGTGCCAGCAGTTACTCGAGGGACAGCCGACGGCCCCAGCATTTT
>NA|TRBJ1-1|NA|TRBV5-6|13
CASSRKRDTEAFF
TGTGCCAGCAGCAGAAAACGGGACACTGAAGCTTTCTTT
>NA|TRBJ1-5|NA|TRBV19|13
CASSKSRDQPQHF
TGTGCCAGTAGTAAAAGCAGGGATCAGCCCCAGCATTTT
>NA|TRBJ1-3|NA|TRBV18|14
CASSPWGQENTIYF
TGTGCCAGCTCACCTTGGGGGCAGGAAAACACCATATATTTT
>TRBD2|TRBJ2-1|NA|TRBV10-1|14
CASSELAGDNEQFF
TGCGCCAGCAGTGAACTAGCGGGAGACAATGAGCAGTTCTTC